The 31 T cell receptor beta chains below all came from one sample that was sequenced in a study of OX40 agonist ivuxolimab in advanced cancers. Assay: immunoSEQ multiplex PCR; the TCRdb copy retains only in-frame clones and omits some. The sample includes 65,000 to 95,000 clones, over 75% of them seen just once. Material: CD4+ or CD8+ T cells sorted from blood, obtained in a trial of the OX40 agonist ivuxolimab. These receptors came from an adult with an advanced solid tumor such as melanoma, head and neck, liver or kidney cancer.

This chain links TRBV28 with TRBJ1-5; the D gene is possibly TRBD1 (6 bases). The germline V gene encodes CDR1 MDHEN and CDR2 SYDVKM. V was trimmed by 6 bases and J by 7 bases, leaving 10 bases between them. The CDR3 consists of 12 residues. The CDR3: CASRDRLQPQHF. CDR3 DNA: TGTGCCAGCAGAGACAGGCTCCAGCCCCAGCATTTT.

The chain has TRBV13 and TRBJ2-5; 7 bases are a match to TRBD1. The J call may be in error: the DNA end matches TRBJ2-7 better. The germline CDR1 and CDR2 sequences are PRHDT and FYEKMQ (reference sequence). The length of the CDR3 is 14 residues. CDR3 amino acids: CASSPRQGAYEQYF. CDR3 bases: TGTGCCAGCAGCCCCCGACAGGGTGCATACGAGCAGTACTTC.

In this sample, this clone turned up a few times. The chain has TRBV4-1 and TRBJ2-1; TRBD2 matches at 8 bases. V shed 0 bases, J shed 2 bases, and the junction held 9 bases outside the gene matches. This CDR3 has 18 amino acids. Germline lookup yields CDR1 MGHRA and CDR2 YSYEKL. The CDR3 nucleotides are TGCGCCAGCAGCCAAGAGGAGGGAAGGACTAGCCCCTACAATGAGCAGTTCTTC. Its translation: CASSQEEGRTSPYNEQFF.

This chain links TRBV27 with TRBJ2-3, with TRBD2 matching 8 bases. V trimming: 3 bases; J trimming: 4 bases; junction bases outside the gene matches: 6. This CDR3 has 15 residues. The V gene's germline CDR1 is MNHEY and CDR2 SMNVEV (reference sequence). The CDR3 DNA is TGTGCCAGCAGTTTGGACGGGAGGGCCCCAGATACGCAGTATTTT. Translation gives CASSLDGRAPDTQYF.

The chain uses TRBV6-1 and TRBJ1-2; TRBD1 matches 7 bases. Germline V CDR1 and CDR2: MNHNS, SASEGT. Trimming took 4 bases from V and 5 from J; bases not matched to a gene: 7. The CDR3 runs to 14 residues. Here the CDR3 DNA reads TGTGCCAGCAGTGGGTTGACAGGGAGGTATGGCTACACCTTC. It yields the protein CASSGLTGRYGYTF.

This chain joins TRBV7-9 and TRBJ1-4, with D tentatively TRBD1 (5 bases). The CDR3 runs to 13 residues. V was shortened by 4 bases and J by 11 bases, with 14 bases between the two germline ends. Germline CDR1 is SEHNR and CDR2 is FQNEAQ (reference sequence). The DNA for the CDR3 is TGTGCCAGCAGCTCAACGACAGCTCTTAAACTGTTTTTT. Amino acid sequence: CASSSTTALKLFF. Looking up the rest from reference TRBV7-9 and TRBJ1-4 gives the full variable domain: DTGVSQNPRHKITKRGQNVTFRCDPISEHNRLYWYRQTLGQGPEFLTYFQNEAQLEKSRLLSDRFSAERPKGSFSTLEIQRTEQGDSAMYLCASSSTTALKLFFGSGTQLSVL.

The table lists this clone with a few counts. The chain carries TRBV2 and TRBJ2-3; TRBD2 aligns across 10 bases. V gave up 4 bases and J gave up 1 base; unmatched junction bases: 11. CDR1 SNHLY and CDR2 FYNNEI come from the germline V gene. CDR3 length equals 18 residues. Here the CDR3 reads CASSGLAGLKSGTDTQYF. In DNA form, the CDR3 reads TGTGCCAGCAGTGGACTAGCGGGTCTCAAATCGGGCACAGATACGCAGTATTTT.

The CDR3 protein is CASTRGGGRAAQQYF. The CDR3 DNA is TGTGCCAGCACCAGGGGAGGGGGCCGTGCCGCCCAGCAGTACTTC. This chain uses TRBV11-2 with TRBJ2-7; TRBD1 or TRBD2 may be the D gene (7 bases each). The V and J ends lost 7 bases and 8 bases respectively, with 24 bases between them. This CDR3 has 15 amino acids. Germline CDR1 is SGHAT and CDR2 is FQNNGV.

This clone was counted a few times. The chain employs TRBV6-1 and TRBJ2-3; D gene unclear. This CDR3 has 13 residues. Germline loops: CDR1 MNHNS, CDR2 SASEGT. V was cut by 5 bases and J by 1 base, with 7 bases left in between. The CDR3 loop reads CASSRTGTDTQYF. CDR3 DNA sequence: TGTGCCAGCAGTCGAACCGGCACAGATACGCAGTATTTT.

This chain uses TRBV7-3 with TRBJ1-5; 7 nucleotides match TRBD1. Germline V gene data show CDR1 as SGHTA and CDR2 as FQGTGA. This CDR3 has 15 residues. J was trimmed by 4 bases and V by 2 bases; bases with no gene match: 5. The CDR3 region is CASSLSGGENQPQHF. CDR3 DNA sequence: TGTGCCAGCAGCTTATCAGGGGGAGAGAATCAGCCCCAGCATTTT.

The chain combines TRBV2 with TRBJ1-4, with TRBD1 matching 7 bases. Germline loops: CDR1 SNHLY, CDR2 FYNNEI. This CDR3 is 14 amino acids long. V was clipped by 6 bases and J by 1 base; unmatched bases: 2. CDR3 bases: TGTGCCAGCAGGACAGGGATAACTAATGAAAAACTGTTTTTT. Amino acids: CASRTGITNEKLFF.

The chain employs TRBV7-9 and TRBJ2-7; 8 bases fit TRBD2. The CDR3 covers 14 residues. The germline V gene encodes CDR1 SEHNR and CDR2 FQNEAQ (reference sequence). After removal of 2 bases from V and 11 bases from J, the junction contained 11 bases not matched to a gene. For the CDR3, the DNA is TGTGCCAGCAGCTTACAGGTGACTAGCGCGGTGGAGTACTTC. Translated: CASSLQVTSAVEYF.

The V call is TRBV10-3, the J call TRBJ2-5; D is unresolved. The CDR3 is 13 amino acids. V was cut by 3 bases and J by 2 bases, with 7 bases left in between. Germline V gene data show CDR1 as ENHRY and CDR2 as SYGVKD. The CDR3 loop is CAISDHTQETQYF. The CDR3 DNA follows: TGTGCCATCAGTGATCACACACAAGAGACCCAGTACTTC.

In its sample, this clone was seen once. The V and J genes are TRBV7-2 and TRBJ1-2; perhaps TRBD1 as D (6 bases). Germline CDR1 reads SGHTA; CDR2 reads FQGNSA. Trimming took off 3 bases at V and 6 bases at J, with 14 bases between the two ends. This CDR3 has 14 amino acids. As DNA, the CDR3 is TGTGCCAGCAGCTTGCAGACAGGAGGAGATGGCTACACCTTC. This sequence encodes CASSLQTGGDGYTF.

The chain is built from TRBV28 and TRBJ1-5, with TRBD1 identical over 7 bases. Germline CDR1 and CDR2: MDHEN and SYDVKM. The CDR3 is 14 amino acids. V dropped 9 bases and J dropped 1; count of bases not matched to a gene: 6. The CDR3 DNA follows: TGTGCCAGTCGCGACAGGGTGAGCAATCAGCCCCAGCATTTT. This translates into CASRDRVSNQPQHF.

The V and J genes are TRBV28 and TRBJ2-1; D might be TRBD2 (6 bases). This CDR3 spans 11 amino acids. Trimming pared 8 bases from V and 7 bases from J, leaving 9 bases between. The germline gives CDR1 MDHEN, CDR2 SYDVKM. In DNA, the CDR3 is TGTGCCAGCGTTGGGGGGAATGAGCAGTTCTTC. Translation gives CASVGGNEQFF.

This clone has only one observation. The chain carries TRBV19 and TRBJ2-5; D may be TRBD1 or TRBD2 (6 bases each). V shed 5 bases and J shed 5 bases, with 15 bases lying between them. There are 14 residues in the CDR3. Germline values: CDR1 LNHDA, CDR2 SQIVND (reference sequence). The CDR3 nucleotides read TGTGCCAGTAGTTGGGGGGCCCCACGGGAGACCCAGTACTTC. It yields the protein CASSWGAPRETQYF.

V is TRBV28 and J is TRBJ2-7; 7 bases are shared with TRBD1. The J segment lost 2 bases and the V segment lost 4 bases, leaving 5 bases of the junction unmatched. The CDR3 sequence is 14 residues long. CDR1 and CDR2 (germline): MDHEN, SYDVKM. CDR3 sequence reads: CASSSPDRTYEQYF. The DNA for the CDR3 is TGTGCCAGCAGTTCCCCGGACAGGACCTACGAGCAGTACTTC.

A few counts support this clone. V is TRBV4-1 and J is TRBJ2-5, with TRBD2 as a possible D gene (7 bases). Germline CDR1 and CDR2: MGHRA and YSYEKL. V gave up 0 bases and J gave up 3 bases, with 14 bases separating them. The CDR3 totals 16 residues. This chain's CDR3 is CASSQDPAGAEETQYF. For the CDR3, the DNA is TGCGCCAGCAGCCAAGATCCCGCGGGGGCGGAAGAGACCCAGTACTTC.

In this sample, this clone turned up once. CDR3 sequence (DNA): TGTGCCAGCAGCCGTAGCAGGGACGGCTCGCTGAACACTGAAGCTTTCTTT. Translation: CASSRSRDGSLNTEAFF. The V gene is TRBV7-9, the J gene TRBJ1-1; a possible D gene is TRBD1 (5 bases). V lost 5 bases and J lost 0, with 19 bases in between. This CDR3 region has 17 residues. Germline CDR1 and CDR2: SEHNR and FQNEAQ (reference sequence). The variable domain in full, with the rest retrieved from reference TRBV7-9 and TRBJ1-1, is DTGVSQNPRHKITKRGQNVTFRCDPISEHNRLYWYRQTLGQGPEFLTYFQNEAQLEKSRLLSDRFSAERPKGSFSTLEIQRTEQGDSAMYLCASSRSRDGSLNTEAFFGQGTRLTVV.

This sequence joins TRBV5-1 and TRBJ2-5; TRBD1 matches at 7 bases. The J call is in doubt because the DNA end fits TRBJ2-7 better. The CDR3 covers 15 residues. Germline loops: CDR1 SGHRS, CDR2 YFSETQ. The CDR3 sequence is CASSPTWDRAYEQYF. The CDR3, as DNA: TGCGCCAGCAGCCCAACCTGGGACAGAGCCTACGAGCAGTACTTC.

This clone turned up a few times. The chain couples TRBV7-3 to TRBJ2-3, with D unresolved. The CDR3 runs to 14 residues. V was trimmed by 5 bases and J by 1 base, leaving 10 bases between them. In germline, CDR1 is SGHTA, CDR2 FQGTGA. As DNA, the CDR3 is TGTGCCAGCAGCCCTGTAAGCGGCACAGATACGCAGTATTTT. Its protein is CASSPVSGTDTQYF.

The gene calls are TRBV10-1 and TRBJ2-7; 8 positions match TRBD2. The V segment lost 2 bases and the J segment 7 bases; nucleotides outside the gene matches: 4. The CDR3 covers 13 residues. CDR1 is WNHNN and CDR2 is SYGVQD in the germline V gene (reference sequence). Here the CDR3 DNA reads TGCGCCAGCAGTGAGGGGTTAGCGGGGGAGCAGTACTTC. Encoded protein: CASSEGLAGEQYF.

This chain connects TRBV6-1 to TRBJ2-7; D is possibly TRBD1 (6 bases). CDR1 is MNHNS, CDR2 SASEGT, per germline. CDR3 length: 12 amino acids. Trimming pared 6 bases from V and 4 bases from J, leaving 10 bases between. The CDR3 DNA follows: TGTGCCAGCAGGGTACAGGGATACGAGCAGTACTTC. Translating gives CASRVQGYEQYF.

In DNA, the CDR3 is TGTGCCAGCAGCTTCGACGGGACAGGGGACGAGACCCAGTACTTC. This codes for CASSFDGTGDETQYF. The J gene is TRBJ2-5, the V gene TRBV7-2; TRBD1 matches 10 bases. V dropped 3 bases and J dropped 5; count of bases not matched to a gene: 6. Germline-derived CDR1 and CDR2 are SGHTA and FQGNSA. CDR3 size: 15 residues.

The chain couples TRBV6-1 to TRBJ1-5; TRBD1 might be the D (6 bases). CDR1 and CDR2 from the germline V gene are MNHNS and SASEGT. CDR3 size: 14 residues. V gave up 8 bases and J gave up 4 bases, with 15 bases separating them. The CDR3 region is CASRSGALNQPQHF. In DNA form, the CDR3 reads TGTGCCAGCCGTTCAGGGGCACTTAATCAGCCCCAGCATTTT.

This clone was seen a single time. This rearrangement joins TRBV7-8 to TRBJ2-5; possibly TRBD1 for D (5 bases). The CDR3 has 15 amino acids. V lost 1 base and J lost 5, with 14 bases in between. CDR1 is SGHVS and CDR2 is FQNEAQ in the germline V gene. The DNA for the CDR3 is TGTGCCAGCAGCTTAGAAATGGGGCTAGGGGAGACCCAGTACTTC. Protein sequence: CASSLEMGLGETQYF.

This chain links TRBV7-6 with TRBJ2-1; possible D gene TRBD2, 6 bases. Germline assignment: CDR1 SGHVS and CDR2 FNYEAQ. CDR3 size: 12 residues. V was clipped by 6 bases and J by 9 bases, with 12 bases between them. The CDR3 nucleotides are TGTGCCAGCAGTCCTTTGGAGGGTGAGCAGTTCTTC. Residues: CASSPLEGEQFF. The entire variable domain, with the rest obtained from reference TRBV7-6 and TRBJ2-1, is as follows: GAGVSQSPRYKVTKRGQDVALRCDPISGHVSLYWYRQALGQGPEFLTYFNYEAQQDKSGLPNDRFSAERPEGSISTLTIQRTEQRDSAMYRCASSPLEGEQFFGPGTRLTVL.

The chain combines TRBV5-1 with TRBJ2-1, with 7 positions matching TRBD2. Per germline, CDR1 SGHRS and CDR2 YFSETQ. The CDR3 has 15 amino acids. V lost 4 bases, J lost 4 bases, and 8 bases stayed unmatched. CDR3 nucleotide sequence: TGCGCCAGCAGCCTGAGCGGGATGGGTTACAATGAGCAGTTCTTC. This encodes CASSLSGMGYNEQFF.

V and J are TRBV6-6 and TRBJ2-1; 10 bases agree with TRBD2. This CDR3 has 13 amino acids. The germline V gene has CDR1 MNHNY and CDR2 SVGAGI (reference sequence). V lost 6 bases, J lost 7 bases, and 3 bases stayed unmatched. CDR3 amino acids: CASSPGLANEQFF. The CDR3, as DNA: TGTGCCAGCAGCCCGGGACTAGCGAATGAGCAGTTCTTC.

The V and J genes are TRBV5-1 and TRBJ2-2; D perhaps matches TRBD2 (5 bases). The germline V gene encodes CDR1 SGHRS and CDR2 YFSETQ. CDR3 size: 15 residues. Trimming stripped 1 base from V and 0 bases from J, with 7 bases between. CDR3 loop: CASSLWTANTGELFF. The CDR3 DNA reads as TGCGCCAGCAGCTTGTGGACTGCGAACACCGGGGAGCTGTTTTTT.